This TCR beta chain stems from a study of T-cell memory formation after mild COVID-19. From germline, CDR1 is SGHDT and CDR2 YYEEEE. CDR3 length: 15 amino acids. The germline V and J ends were trimmed by 0 bases and 7 bases, with 15 bases remaining between them. TCRdb itself ran the 5' RACE reads through MiXCR, one entry per CDR3 protein. The sample records some 290,000 distinct CDR3 sequences, 15% to 20% being singletons. This sequence was found in a man younger than 30 who had mild COVID-19 (a few samples of this study predate the infection). Cell type and time point are not known. This chain joins TRBV5-6 and TRBJ2-3; no clear D gene. The specimen was PBMCs or a T cell subset sorted from them (not recorded which). CDR3 amino acids: CASSLGVSFVHTQYF. The DNA of the CDR3 is TGTGCCAGCAGCTTGGGTGTCAGCTTCGTGCATACGCAGTATTTT.